The clone carrying this TCR beta chain was counted between two and nine times. The data derive from a study of spatial heterogeneity in lung cancer. Whole-study context: A consistent excess of beta-chain over alpha-chain sequences was detected.

Germline CDR1 and CDR2: SNHLY and FYNNEI. CDR3 size: 13 residues. V was cut by 0 bases and J by 3 bases, with 3 bases left in between. The time point is: sample taken at primary tumor resection. TCRs were sequenced from unsorted whole RNA of tumor, nontumor lung or PBMC. TCRdb fed the 5' RACE reads into MiXCR, producing one record per CDR3 protein. The sample records just over 75,000 distinct CDR3 sequences, around 7.8% being singletons. Specimen: PBMCs, collected at surgery. The receptor was derived from a male donor with early-stage non-small cell lung cancer. V and J are TRBV2 and TRBJ1-5; D not resolved. In nucleotides, the CDR3 is TGTGCCAGCAGTGAAGCGCACAATCAGCCCCAGCATTTT. Its protein is CASSEAHNQPQHF.